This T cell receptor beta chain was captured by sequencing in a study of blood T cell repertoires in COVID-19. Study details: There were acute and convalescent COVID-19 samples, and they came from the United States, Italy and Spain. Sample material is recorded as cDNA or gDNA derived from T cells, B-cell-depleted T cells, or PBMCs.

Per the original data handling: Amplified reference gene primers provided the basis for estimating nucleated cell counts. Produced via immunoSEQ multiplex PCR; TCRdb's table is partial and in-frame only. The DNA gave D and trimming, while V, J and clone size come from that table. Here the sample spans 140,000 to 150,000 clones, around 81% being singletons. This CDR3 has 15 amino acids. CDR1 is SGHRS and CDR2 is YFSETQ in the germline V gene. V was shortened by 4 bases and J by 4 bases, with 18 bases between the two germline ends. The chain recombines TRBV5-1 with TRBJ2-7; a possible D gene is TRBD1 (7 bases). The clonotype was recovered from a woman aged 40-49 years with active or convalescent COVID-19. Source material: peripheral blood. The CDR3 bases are TGCGCCAGCAGCCCGGCAGGGGGGCTGAAGTACGAGCAGTACTTC. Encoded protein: CASSPAGGLKYEQYF.